Sequencing of this TCR beta chain was carried out in a study of patients and donors after allogeneic stem cell transplantation. TCRdb called the RT-PCR reads again in MiXCR, with one record for every CDR3 protein. Of tens of thousands of distinct CDR3 sequences in the sample, around 40% are singletons; the top ten hold 76%. Germline V gives CDR1 MNHEY, CDR2 SVGEGT. Trimming left V 7 bases short and J 1 base short, with 17 bases between. CDR3 length: 15 residues. The sequencing input was blood, either unsorted or a sorted T cell fraction (not recorded which). The chain joins TRBV6-2 or TRBV6-3 to TRBJ2-7, with D perhaps matching TRBD2 (6 bases). The clonotype was recovered from a human donor who was either an allogeneic HSCT recipient or a stem cell or donor lymphocyte infusion donor (not recorded which). It is not recorded whose cells these are; they may come from a transplant donor. The CDR3 nucleotides read TGTGCCAGCAATGGGGGACTTTTGAGGTCCTACGAGCAGTACTTC. Translation gives CASNGGLLRSYEQYF.